This T cell receptor beta chain was captured by sequencing in a study of T cells expressing NK-cell markers. Study-level background: Most of the eight sequenced donors tested HCMV-seropositive; one tested seronegative. Broader study findings: The CD3+CD56-NKG2C+ fraction of several donors was also led by these clonotypes. Questions lingered over whether expanded NKG2C+ T cell clones were HCMV-specific.

Note on this clonotype: Its antigen is as yet unknown.

Synthesis of TCR beta cDNA relied on 5'RACE template switching carrying UMIs. With the 5' RACE reads reprocessed, TCRdb shows one record per CDR3 protein and no DNA. The repertoire table contains 150,000 or so distinct CDR3 sequences. The CDR3 sequence is 14 residues long. Germline CDR1 LGHDT, CDR2 YNNKEL (reference sequence). The source of this sequence is a woman aged 18 to 75 in good health. Sample: blood T cells: a sorted CD56 or NKG2C T cell subset, CD4+ or CD8+ T cells, or bulk PBMC T cells (not recorded which). This sequence joins TRBV3-1 and TRBJ1-1. This CDR3 is CASSPRARGAEAFF.